This section outlines one TCR beta chain sequence together with its context. Its target is unknown. V lost 5 bases to trimming and J lost 4 bases; unmatched junction nucleotides: 7. Germline lookup yields CDR1 SGHDN and CDR2 FVKESK. The CDR3 extends over 15 amino acids. This entry is derived from a study of cytomegalovirus exposure and HLA in healthy donors. Study details: There were fewer than 130 million unique TCR beta sequences, drawn from roughly 200 million T cells, in an earlier analysis. Early on, a data release was issued that held about 85 million unique TCRs from HLA-typed donors. Within the Caucasian-associated ancestry cluster were 81% of the approximately 400 genotyped donors. Study-wide results and caveats: The study recorded about 150 TCR beta chains that were cytomegalovirus-associated.

The study ran its PCR with 60 Vbeta and 13 Jbeta primers. Method: immunoSEQ multiplex PCR; TCRdb's copy keeps in-frame clones and lacks some. Of 90,000 to 110,000 clones listed, 69% are singletons. The specimen sequenced was PBMCs. This receptor was taken from a young man in good health and CMV-seronegative. The V and J genes are TRBV14 and TRBJ2-1, with TRBD1 matching 8 bases. In DNA form, the CDR3 reads TGTGCCAGCAGCTATAACAGGGGGACATACAATGAGCAGTTCTTC. It encodes CASSYNRGTYNEQFF.